Each of the 32 T cell receptor beta chains below was sequenced from the same sample in a study of graft-versus-host responses after intestinal transplantation. Using immunoSEQ multiplex PCR, the repertoire was profiled, and TCRdb retains in-frame clones only, with some absent. Of about 120,000 clones in the sample, 85% to 95% were seen once. The antigens these receptors bind are not known. The sample here was unstimulated CD8+ T cells sorted from spleen or lymph node cells, taken before intestinal transplant. The source of these receptors is a human donor who received an intestinal transplant.

The chain has TRBV7-8 and TRBJ2-5, with 8 bases fitting TRBD1. Germline lookup yields CDR1 SGHVS and CDR2 FQNEAQ. The CDR3 sequence is 14 residues long. The trim removed 4 bases at V and 4 bases at J, leaving 5 bases unmatched. DNA of the CDR3: TGTGCCAGCAGCTCCAGGGGGCTCGTAGAGACCCAGTACTTC. Protein product: CASSSRGLVETQYF.

The chain employs TRBV27 and TRBJ1-2, with D possibly TRBD1 on 6 matching bases. Trimming took off 6 bases at V and 0 bases at J, with 17 bases between the two ends. CDR1 and CDR2 from the germline V gene are MNHEY and SMNVEV (reference sequence). CDR3 length: 16 amino acids. The DNA for the CDR3 is TGTGCCAGCAGCCTGGAAGGGGGGGCGCCTAACTATGGCTACACCTTC. Translated: CASSLEGGAPNYGYTF.

The chain links TRBV18 to TRBJ2-5, with 7 bases aligning to TRBD1. Germline CDR1 reads KGHSH; CDR2 reads LQKENI. Germline trimming cut 3 bases from V and 3 bases from J; bases unmatched to any gene: 4. The CDR3 covers 14 residues. DNA for the CDR3: TGTGCCAGCTCACCTATCGACAGGGAAGAGACCCAGTACTTC. Translated: CASSPIDREETQYF.

J is TRBJ2-1 and V is TRBV27; 8 bases agree with TRBD1. V shed 6 bases, J shed 1 base, and the junction held 5 bases outside the gene matches. Germline V CDR1 and CDR2: MNHEY, SMNVEV (reference sequence). The CDR3 covers 15 residues. The CDR3 loop reads CASRTDRASYNEQFF. The CDR3 nucleotides are TGTGCCAGCAGGACGGACAGGGCTTCCTACAATGAGCAGTTCTTC.

This chain uses TRBV27 with TRBJ2-1, with 8 bases matching TRBD2. Trimming cost V 5 bases and J 4 bases; bases outside gene matches: 7. The germline CDR1 and CDR2 sequences are MNHEY and SMNVEV (reference sequence). The CDR3 loop spans 15 amino acids. The chain's CDR3 is CASSITSGKYNEQFF. DNA for the CDR3: TGTGCCAGCAGTATCACTAGCGGAAAATACAATGAGCAGTTCTTC.

V gene TRBV5-1 combines with J gene TRBJ2-1, with TRBD2 identical over 7 bases. The CDR3 consists of 14 residues. V lost 5 bases and J lost 8; bases outside the gene matches: 10. Per germline, CDR1 SGHRS and CDR2 YFSETQ. CDR3 bases: TGCGCCAGCAGTTGGCGGGAGTATCTGGATGAGCAGTTCTTC. Translation gives CASSWREYLDEQFF.

The V and J genes are TRBV6-5 and TRBJ2-7; 14 nucleotides match TRBD2. The CDR3 sequence is 14 residues long. V was pared by 5 bases and J by 5 bases, with 2 bases of the junction left unmatched. Germline-derived CDR1 and CDR2 are MNHEY and SVGAGI. The CDR3 DNA sequence: TGTGCCAGCAGTGGGACTAGCGGGAGTAACGAGCAGTACTTC. Translating it yields CASSGTSGSNEQYF.

This chain uses TRBV10-1 with TRBJ2-1, with TRBD2 matching over 7 bases. Germline CDR1 WNHNN, CDR2 SYGVQD (reference sequence). After removal of 3 bases from V and 4 bases from J, the junction contained 3 bases not matched to a gene. The CDR3 contains 14 residues. CDR3 coding DNA: TGCGCCAGCAGTGAAGAGCGGGGATACAATGAGCAGTTCTTC. This codes for CASSEERGYNEQFF.

This chain connects TRBV4-1 to TRBJ2-7, with a weak D call TRBD1 (6 bases). This CDR3 is built from 14 residues. V was cut by 4 bases and J by 3 bases, with 13 bases left in between. Germline values: CDR1 MGHRA, CDR2 YSYEKL. The CDR3: CASSPTGPGYEQYF. The CDR3 DNA reads as TGCGCCAGCAGCCCGACAGGTCCCGGCTACGAGCAGTACTTC.

The gene calls are TRBV5-1 and TRBJ2-3; perhaps TRBD2 as D (6 bases). The CDR3 loop spans 16 amino acids. CDR1 and CDR2 from the germline V gene are SGHRS and YFSETQ. V shed 0 bases and J shed 3 bases, with 14 bases lying between them. CDR3 sequence: CASSLAGSTRTDTQYF. CDR3 DNA sequence: TGCGCCAGCAGCTTGGCCGGGAGTACGAGGACAGATACGCAGTATTTT.

This clone was seen once. The rearrangement uses TRBV9 and TRBJ2-6; 11 nucleotides agree with TRBD1. V shed 3 bases and J 2 bases; nucleotides not matched to a gene: 7. Germline V lookup: CDR1 SGDLS, CDR2 YYNGEE. This CDR3 spans 18 amino acids. CDR3 in amino acids: CASSERDRGFAGANVLTF. The CDR3 DNA sequence: TGTGCCAGCAGCGAAAGGGACAGGGGGTTCGCTGGGGCCAACGTCCTGACTTTC.

This chain's CDR3 is CASSQARGENTEAFF. The CDR3 bases are TGCGCCAGCAGCCAAGCAAGGGGCGAAAACACTGAAGCTTTCTTT. The gene calls are TRBV4-1 and TRBJ1-1; TRBD1 might be the D (5 bases). The V end was cut by 1 base, the J end by 2 bases, with 11 bases between. The CDR3 spans 15 residues. From germline, CDR1 is MGHRA and CDR2 YSYEKL.

This clone has a single count. The chain uses TRBV28 and TRBJ2-7; possibly TRBD2 for D (6 bases). The CDR3 runs to 15 residues. Germline CDR1 is MDHEN and CDR2 is SYDVKM. Trimming took 0 bases from V and 3 from J, leaving 12 bases between them. The CDR3 here is CASSLCVRGGYEQYF. Written as DNA, the CDR3 is TGTGCCAGCAGTTTATGCGTAAGGGGAGGCTACGAGCAGTACTTC.

The chain combines TRBV7-3 with TRBJ1-1; 10 nucleotides match TRBD1. This CDR3 region has 19 residues. Trimming removed 6 bases from V and 1 base from J; junction bases left unmatched: 17. Germline CDR1 and CDR2: SGHTA and FQGTGA. CDR3 coding DNA: TGTGCCAGCAGTCTCACCAGGGACAGGGGAGGGTTGGGGAACACTGAAGCTTTCTTT. It is translated as CASSLTRDRGGLGNTEAFF.

This rearrangement joins TRBV19 to TRBJ2-1, with 8 nucleotides matching TRBD2. Unmatched junction bases numbered 14, after V lost 2 bases and J lost 8 bases. Germline V gives CDR1 LNHDA, CDR2 SQIVND (reference sequence). The CDR3 loop spans 17 amino acids. Here the CDR3 DNA reads TGTGCCAGTAGTATACCCGGGAGGGCCTCTCTTGTGGATGAGCAGTTCTTC. Protein product: CASSIPGRASLVDEQFF.

The genes are TRBV28 and TRBJ1-6, with D hard to call. Germline lookup yields CDR1 MDHEN and CDR2 SYDVKM. This CDR3 has 15 residues. The V gene lost 3 bases and the J gene lost 0 bases, with 6 bases spanning the gap. The CDR3 DNA reads TGTGCCAGCAGTTTTCCGGGCTCCTATAATTCACCCCTCCACTTT. This translates into CASSFPGSYNSPLHF.

Written as DNA, the CDR3 is TGTGCCAGCAGTGAAGCTCCGGGACAGGTCCACGAGCAGTACTTC. Translated: CASSEAPGQVHEQYF. This sequence joins TRBV6-9 and TRBJ2-7; 8 nucleotides agree with TRBD1. The trim removed 5 bases at V and 5 bases at J, leaving 11 bases unmatched. The germline V gene encodes CDR1 MNHGY and CDR2 SVAAGI. The CDR3 length is 15 residues.

This chain links TRBV9 with TRBJ2-3; D unclear. Germline CDR1 and CDR2: SGDLS and YYNGEE. The CDR3 runs 13 residues. The V end lost 3 bases, the J end lost 8 bases, and 13 bases lay between the germline ends. This CDR3 is CASSAPLVATQYF. CDR3 bases: TGTGCCAGCAGCGCGCCCCTAGTGGCTACGCAGTATTTT.

This chain links TRBV30 with TRBJ2-7; 13 bases are shared with TRBD2. The ends lost 2 bases at V and 6 bases at J; junction bases unmatched: 7. Germline assignment: CDR1 GTSNPN and CDR2 SVGIG (reference sequence). The CDR3 runs 15 residues. The CDR3, as DNA: TGTGCCTGGAGTTTCGGGACTAGCGGGAATACCGAGCAGTACTTC. Its protein is CAWSFGTSGNTEQYF.

The chain links TRBV11-2 to TRBJ1-1; TRBD1 agrees at 10 bases. The J segment lost 3 bases and the V segment lost 5 bases, leaving 12 bases of the junction unmatched. Germline values: CDR1 SGHAT, CDR2 FQNNGV. CDR3 length: 17 amino acids. The CDR3 DNA follows: TGTGCCAGCAGCCTTGTCCCGGGACAGGGGCCGCACACTGAAGCTTTCTTT. It translates to CASSLVPGQGPHTEAFF.

This chain connects TRBV19 to TRBJ2-7; 7 bases are a match to TRBD1. The CDR3 is 13 residues long. Germline CDR1 LNHDA, CDR2 SQIVND (reference sequence). Trimming removed 6 bases from V and 5 bases from J; junction bases left unmatched: 7. The CDR3 sequence: CASSPTGVNEQYF. CDR3 DNA: TGTGCCAGTAGCCCCACAGGGGTAAACGAGCAGTACTTC.

This chain connects TRBV19 to TRBJ1-5, with D possibly being TRBD1 (6 bases). The CDR3 has 17 residues. The germline V and J ends were trimmed by 1 base and 4 bases, with 17 bases remaining between them. CDR1 and CDR2 (germline): LNHDA, SQIVND (reference sequence). The chain's CDR3 is CASSIVLIQGRNQPQHF. For the CDR3, the DNA is TGTGCCAGTAGTATAGTCCTTATACAGGGAAGAAATCAGCCCCAGCATTTT.

This clone was seen just once. The genes are TRBV2 and TRBJ2-5, with TRBD1 as a possible D gene (6 bases). The germline CDR1 and CDR2 sequences are SNHLY and FYNNEI. Trimming pared 5 bases from V and 2 bases from J, leaving 12 bases between. This CDR3 comprises 14 residues. Here the CDR3 DNA reads TGTGCCAGCAGTACCGGACAGTTTCAAGAGACCCAGTACTTC. This gives the protein CASSTGQFQETQYF.

This clone was detected once. The chain links TRBV10-3 to TRBJ2-3; 12 bases agree with TRBD2. V trimming: 6 bases; J trimming: 4 bases; junction bases outside the gene matches: 5. Germline lookup yields CDR1 ENHRY and CDR2 SYGVKD. The CDR3 consists of 15 residues. The CDR3 DNA reads TGTGCCATCAGCCTAGCGGGAGGGTGGGCAGATACGCAGTATTTT. Translating gives CAISLAGGWADTQYF.

The chain combines TRBV2 with TRBJ2-2, with D possibly matching TRBD1 (6 bases). CDR3 length equals 15 residues. V was shortened by 5 bases and J by 3 bases, with 13 bases between the two germline ends. Germline V gives CDR1 SNHLY, CDR2 FYNNEI. The CDR3 region is CASSPQGTHTGELFF. CDR3 DNA: TGTGCCAGCAGTCCTCAGGGGACCCACACCGGGGAGCTGTTTTTT.

V and J are TRBV7-6 and TRBJ2-3; TRBD2 agrees at 8 bases. V lost 4 bases and J lost 4; bases outside the gene matches: 1. CDR1 is SGHVS and CDR2 is FNYEAQ in the germline V gene. The CDR3 contains 13 residues. CDR3: CASSSRGADTQYF. The CDR3 DNA reads TGTGCCAGCAGCTCGCGGGGGGCAGATACGCAGTATTTT.

V is TRBV7-9 and J is TRBJ1-1; D is perhaps TRBD1 (5 bases). CDR1 and CDR2 from the germline V gene are SEHNR and FQNEAQ (reference sequence). Deletions cut 1 base from V and 7 bases from J, with 16 bases between. The CDR3 sequence is 15 residues long. The CDR3 region is CASSLEYRTRNEAFF. Written as DNA, the CDR3 is TGTGCCAGCAGCTTAGAGTACAGGACGAGAAATGAAGCTTTCTTT.

V usage is TRBV4-2 and J usage is TRBJ2-1; D perhaps matches TRBD2 (5 bases). Trimming took off 0 bases at V and 12 bases at J, with 21 bases between the two ends. Germline CDR1 and CDR2: LGHNA and YNFKEQ. The length of the CDR3 is 16 residues. CDR3 in DNA: TGTGCCAGCAGCCAAGAAGCGTCTCTAGGCGGGCAAGGGCAGTTCTTC. Protein sequence: CASSQEASLGGQGQFF.

The V gene is TRBV28, the J gene TRBJ1-5, with D unresolved. Trimming cost V 5 bases and J 5 bases, with 4 bases left between them. The CDR3 contains 11 residues. In germline, CDR1 is MDHEN, CDR2 SYDVKM. The CDR3 loop reads CASSRHQPQHF. CDR3 nucleotides: TGTGCCAGCAGTCGACATCAGCCCCAGCATTTT.

This rearrangement joins TRBV4-2 to TRBJ1-2, with 10 bases that match TRBD1. The J segment lost 4 bases and the V segment lost 2 bases, leaving 4 bases of the junction unmatched. Germline assignment: CDR1 LGHNA and CDR2 YNFKEQ. CDR3 size: 15 residues. In DNA, the CDR3 is TGTGCCAGCAGCCAACAGACAGGGGGCAGCTATGGCTACACCTTC. This gives the protein CASSQQTGGSYGYTF.

The chain joins TRBV28 to TRBJ2-7; D is ambiguous. This CDR3 is built from 12 residues. The ends were cut back, 8 bases at V and 0 bases at J, with 8 bases in the middle. Germline assignment: CDR1 MDHEN and CDR2 SYDVKM. This CDR3 is CASRAVSYEQYF. CDR3 DNA sequence: TGTGCCAGCCGTGCGGTCTCCTACGAGCAGTACTTC.

The CDR3 nucleotides are TGTGCCAGCACTAGCGGGAAATACAATGAGCAGTTCTTC. Its protein product is CASTSGKYNEQFF. The chain couples TRBV6-1 to TRBJ2-1, with TRBD2 identical over 9 bases. Germline CDR1 MNHNS, CDR2 SASEGT. This CDR3 has 13 residues. Germline trimming cut 7 bases from V and 4 bases from J; bases unmatched to any gene: 2.